The sequence of this TCR beta chain was determined in a study of blood T cell repertoires in COVID-19 (dated by TCRdb to 2020 to 2021). Describing the broader study: The collaborator samples originated in the United States, Italy and Spain and spanned the acute and convalescent phases of COVID-19. The sample metadata nearly always contained a de-identified subject ID, COVID-19 status, age in years and sex. Deeply sampled blood TCRbeta repertoires from subjects exposed to, actively infected with, or recovered from COVID-19 were included in the dataset. The prospective study material was composed of cDNA or gDNA derived from T cells, B-cell-depleted T cells, or PBMCs. Where available, HLA class I and class II types were obtained from metadata supplied by the sample provider rather than from assay-based typing. The repertoires were released in a freely available public database meant as a resource for research on the immune response to SARS-CoV-2. Samples came from the ongoing ImmuneRACE study (first 160 participants) plus 1,254 subjects from 6 global collaborators. General findings and caveats noted by the study authors: How much clinical and demographic metadata was included differed by source and by participant, and the metadata was provided uncurated.

Via the germline V gene, CDR1 is SQVTM and CDR2 ANQGSEA. The CDR3 numbers 14 residues from cysteine through phenylalanine. Of the read, only the CDR3 DNA is kept; its 42 bases are in frame from base 1. The V end gives up 6 bases and the J end 3 bases, leaving 7 bases in the junction not matched to a gene. The immunoSEQ Assay, a bias-controlled multiplex PCR, was used to amplify TCRbeta CDR3 regions from genomic DNA. The source study handled its data this way. The number of nucleated cells in each sample was estimated from the amplification of reference gene primers within the assay. Sequence reads were collapsed and filtered to measure the absolute abundance of every unique TCRbeta CDR3 rearrangement. Productive Simpson clonality was computed per sample as the square root of Simpson's diversity index over productive rearrangements. As stored in TCRdb, this immuneACCESS dataset retains in-frame rearrangements with V and J assigned. A fraction of the clones does not appear; measured against another copy, unresolved V genes explain less than half of the discrepancy, and the remainder lacks a known reason. V and J calls and clone size are copied from that table; D and trimming were computed from the DNA. Counted in this sample were 200,000 to 250,000 clones; 87% of them appeared once. The top ten clonotypes cover about a tenth of the sample.

Participants in the prospective study were enrolled through a virtual design, were aged 18 to 89 years, and lived in approximately 25 United States geographic areas. Cohort assignment in the prospective study relied on participant-reported clinical history from a screening survey and a study questionnaire. Mobile phlebotomists in the prospective study collected whole blood, serum and a nasopharyngeal or oropharyngeal swab from every participant. Participants in the prospective study had the option to provide additional blood draws and questionnaires over an approximately 2-month period. Before DNA extraction, blood samples from the prospective study were shipped at room temperature or frozen. Of note for this clone: What this receptor recognizes is not known. Base-call qualities are not available, and no considerably larger clone is one nucleotide away.

The sequence was collected from a man between 18 and 35 years old with acute COVID-19. Sequenced input: PBMCs or T cells enriched from blood (not recorded which). The V and J genes are TRBV29-1 and TRBJ2-5; TRBD2 agrees with 10 junctional bases. Here is the DNA: TGCAGCGTGACCGGTGGACTAGCGGAAGAGACCCAGTACTTC. It translates as CSVTGGLAEETQYF.